The rows below give T cell receptor beta chains drawn from one sample of a study of shared clonotypes between healthy human individuals. Data came from immunoSEQ multiplex PCR; TCRdb stores just in-frame clones and leaves some out. The data contain about 2.4 million clones, approximately 93% of them singletons. Sample: naive CD4+ T cells from PBMCs. Receptors originate from a man younger than 35 in good health. Some clones in this sample may be carry-over from other donors' samples. The CDR3 runs from the conserved cysteine through the conserved F or W. A D gene is named only where the DNA matches it firmly. Not every row has a clone size; where given, it reads once, few, many or a size class.

v_call	d_call	cdr3_length	clone_size	j_call	cdr3_nt	cdr3_aa
TRBV7-2	TRBD2	15	NA	TRBJ2-1	TGTGCCAGCAGCGAGGAAGGGACTAGCTACAATGAGCAGTTCTTC	CASSEEGTSYNEQFF
TRBV11-1	TRBD2	17	NA	TRBJ2-1	TGTGCCAGCAGCTTAGCGGGCGGGGGGCAGACCTACAATGAGCAGTTCTTC	CASSLAGGGQTYNEQFF
TRBV4-1	TRBD2	15	NA	TRBJ2-7	TGCGCCAGCAGCCAAGAGTCGGGGGGACCCTACGAGCAGTACTTC	CASSQESGGPYEQYF
TRBV4-3	TRBD1	19	NA	TRBJ1-5	TGCGCCAGCAGCCAAGGGTGGACAGGGGAGGGGTATAGCAATCAGCCCCAGCATTTT	CASSQGWTGEGYSNQPQHF
TRBV9	NA	14	NA	TRBJ2-7	TGTGCCAGCAGCGTCGGCAGCTACTCCTACGAGCAGTACTTC	CASSVGSYSYEQYF
TRBV7-6	NA	16	NA	TRBJ2-2	TGTGCCAGCAGCTTAGCGGGAGTTGAGAACACCGGGGAGCTGTTTTTT	CASSLAGVENTGELFF
TRBV30	NA	15	NA	TRBJ2-7	TGTGCCTGGACCTACCAGGGGGGGGGCGCCTACGAGCAGTACTTC	CAWTYQGGGAYEQYF
TRBV5-4	NA	17	NA	TRBJ2-3	TGTGCCAGCAGCTTGTCACCGGGTGCGAGCAGGCCAGATACGCAGTATTTT	CASSLSPGASRPDTQYF
TRBV28	NA	14	NA	TRBJ1-2	TGTGCCAGCAGTCTGACCGGGCGCTTCTATGGCTACACCTTC	CASSLTGRFYGYTF
TRBV11-2	TRBD2	19	once	TRBJ2-4	TGTGCCAGCAGCTTAGACGGAGGCGCAGCGGGAGGGGCCAAAAACATTCAGTACTTC	CASSLDGGAAGGAKNIQYF